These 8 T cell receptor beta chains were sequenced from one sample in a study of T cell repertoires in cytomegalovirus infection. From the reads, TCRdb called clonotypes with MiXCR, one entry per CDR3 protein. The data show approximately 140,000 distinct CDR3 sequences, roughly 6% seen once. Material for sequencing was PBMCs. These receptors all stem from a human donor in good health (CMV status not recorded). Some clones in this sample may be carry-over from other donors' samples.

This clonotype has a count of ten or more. The CDR3 sequence is CASSPNLISTDTQYF. The DNA for the CDR3 is TGTGCCAGCAGTCCTAACCTCATTAGCACAGATACGCAGTATTTT. This chain joins TRBV7-8 and TRBJ2-3; the D is unclear. CDR1 and CDR2 (germline): SGHVS, FQNEAQ. Trimming left V 6 bases short and J 0 bases short, with 13 bases between. This CDR3 comprises 15 residues. Complete variable domain (other parts from reference TRBV7-8 and TRBJ2-3): GAGVSQSPRYKVAKRGQDVALRCDPISGHVSLFWYQQALGQGPEFLTYFQNEAQLDKSGLPSDRFFAERPEGSVSTLKIQRTQQEDSAVYLCASSPNLISTDTQYFGPGTRLTVL.

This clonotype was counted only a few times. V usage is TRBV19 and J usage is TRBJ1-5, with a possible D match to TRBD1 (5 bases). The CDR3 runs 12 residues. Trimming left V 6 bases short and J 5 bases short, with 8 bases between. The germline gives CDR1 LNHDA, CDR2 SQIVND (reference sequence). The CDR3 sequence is CASRQGDQPQHF. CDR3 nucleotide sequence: TGTGCCAGTAGGCAGGGAGATCAGCCCCAGCATTTT.

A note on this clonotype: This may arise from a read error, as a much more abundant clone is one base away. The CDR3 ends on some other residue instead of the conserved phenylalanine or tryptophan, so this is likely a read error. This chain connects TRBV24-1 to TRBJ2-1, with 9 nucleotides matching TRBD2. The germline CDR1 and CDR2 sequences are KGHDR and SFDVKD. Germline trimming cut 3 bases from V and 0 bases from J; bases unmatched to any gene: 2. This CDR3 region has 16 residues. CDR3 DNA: TGTGCCACCAGTGATGATAGCGGGAGCTCCTACAATGAGCAGTTCTCC. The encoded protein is CATSDDSGSSYNEQFS.

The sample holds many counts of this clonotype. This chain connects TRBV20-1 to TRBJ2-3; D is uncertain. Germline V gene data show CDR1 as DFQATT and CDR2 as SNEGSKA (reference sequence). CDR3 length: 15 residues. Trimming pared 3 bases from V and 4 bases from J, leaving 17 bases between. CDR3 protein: CSASFLPRVADTQYF. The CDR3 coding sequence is TGCAGTGCTAGCTTCCTCCCCCGGGTGGCAGATACGCAGTATTTT.

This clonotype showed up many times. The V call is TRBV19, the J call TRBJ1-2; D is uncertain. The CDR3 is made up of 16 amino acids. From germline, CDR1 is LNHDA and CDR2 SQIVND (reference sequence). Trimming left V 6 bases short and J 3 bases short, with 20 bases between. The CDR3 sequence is CASRSLGSTSDYGYTF. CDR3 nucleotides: TGTGCCAGTAGAAGTTTGGGCAGCACTTCGGACTATGGCTACACCTTC.

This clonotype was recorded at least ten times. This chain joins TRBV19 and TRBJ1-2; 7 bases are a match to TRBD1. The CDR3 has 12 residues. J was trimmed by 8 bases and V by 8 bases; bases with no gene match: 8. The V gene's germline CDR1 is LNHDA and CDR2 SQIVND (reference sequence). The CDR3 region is CASWTGGLGYTF. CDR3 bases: TGTGCCAGTTGGACAGGAGGGCTCGGCTACACCTTC. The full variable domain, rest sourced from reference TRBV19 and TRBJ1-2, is DGGITQSPKYLFRKEGQNVTLSCEQNLNHDAMYWYRQDPGQGLRLIYYSQIVNDFQKGDIAEGYSVSREKKESFPLTVTSAQKNPTAFYLCASWTGGLGYTFGSGTRLTVV.

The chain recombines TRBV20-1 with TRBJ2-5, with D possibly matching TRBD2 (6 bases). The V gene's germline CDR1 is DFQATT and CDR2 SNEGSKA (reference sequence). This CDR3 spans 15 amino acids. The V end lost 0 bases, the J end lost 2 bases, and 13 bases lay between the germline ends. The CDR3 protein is CSARDRLGLQETQYF. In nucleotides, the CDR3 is TGCAGTGCTAGAGATCGTTTAGGACTACAAGAGACCCAGTACTTC.

CDR3 sequence reads: CAWSQKLERSQGRSSPLHF. The CDR3 DNA reads TGTGCCTGGAGTCAAAAGTTAGAGCGCTCACAGGGAAGGAGTTCACCCCTCCACTTT. The chain uses TRBV30 and TRBJ1-6; D may be TRBD1 (6 bases). Trimming took off 2 bases at V and 9 bases at J, with 29 bases between the two ends. CDR1 is GTSNPN, CDR2 SVGIG, per germline (reference sequence). This CDR3 comprises 19 residues.